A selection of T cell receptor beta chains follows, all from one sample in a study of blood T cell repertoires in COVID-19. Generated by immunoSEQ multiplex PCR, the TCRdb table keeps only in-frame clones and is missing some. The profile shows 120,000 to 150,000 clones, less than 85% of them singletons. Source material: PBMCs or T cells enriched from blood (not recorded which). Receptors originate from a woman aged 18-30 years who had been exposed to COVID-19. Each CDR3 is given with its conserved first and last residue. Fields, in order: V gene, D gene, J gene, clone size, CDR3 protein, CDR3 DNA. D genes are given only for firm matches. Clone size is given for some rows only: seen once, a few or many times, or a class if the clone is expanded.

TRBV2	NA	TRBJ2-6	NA	CASWSGSGANVLTF	TGTGCCAGTTGGAGCGGCTCTGGGGCCAACGTCCTGACTTTC
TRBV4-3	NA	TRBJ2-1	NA	CASSQNGVSYNEQFF	TGCGCCAGCAGCCAAAACGGAGTTTCCTACAATGAGCAGTTCTTC
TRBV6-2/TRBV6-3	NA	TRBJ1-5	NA	CASSYPGGNQPQHF	TGTGCCAGCAGTTACCCCGGGGGCAATCAGCCCCAGCATTTT
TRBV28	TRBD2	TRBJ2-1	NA	CASRVTSGSSSYNEQFF	TGTGCCAGCAGGGTGACTAGCGGGAGTAGCTCCTACAATGAGCAGTTCTTC
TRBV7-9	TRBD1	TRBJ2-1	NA	CASSLVTGASYNEQFF	TGTGCCAGCAGCTTAGTTACAGGGGCTTCCTACAATGAGCAGTTCTTC
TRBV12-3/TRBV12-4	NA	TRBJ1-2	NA	CASSSDKNYGYTF	TGTGCCAGCAGCTCAGACAAGAACTATGGCTACACCTTC
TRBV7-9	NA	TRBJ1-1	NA	CASSLAVAEAFF	TGTGCCAGCAGCTTAGCGGTAGCCGAAGCTTTCTTT
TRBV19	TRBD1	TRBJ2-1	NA	CASSILPGQIDNEQFF	TGTGCCAGTAGTATTTTACCGGGACAGATAGACAATGAGCAGTTCTTC
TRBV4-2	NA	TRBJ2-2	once	CASSQPDKNIPGELFF	TGTGCCAGCAGCCAACCCGACAAGAACATTCCCGGGGAGCTGTTTTTT
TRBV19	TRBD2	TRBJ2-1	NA	CASSTSGSEGNEQFF	TGTGCCAGTAGTACTAGCGGGAGCGAAGGCAATGAGCAGTTCTTC
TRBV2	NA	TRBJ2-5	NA	CASSENAETQYF	TGTGCCAGCAGTGAAAACGCGGAGACCCAGTACTTC
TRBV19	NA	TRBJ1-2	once	CASQTAGYGYTF	TGTGCCAGCCAAACTGCAGGGTATGGCTACACCTTC
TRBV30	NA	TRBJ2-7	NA	CAWNSRNLEQYF	TGTGCCTGGAATTCGAGGAACCTCGAGCAGTACTTC
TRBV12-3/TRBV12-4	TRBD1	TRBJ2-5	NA	CASLGQLQETQYF	TGTGCCAGCCTGGGACAGCTCCAAGAGACCCAGTACTTC
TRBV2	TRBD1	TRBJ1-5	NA	CASGRQGVGNQPQHF	TGTGCCAGCGGACGTCAGGGGGTGGGCAATCAGCCCCAGCATTTT
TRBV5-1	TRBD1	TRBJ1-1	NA	CASSLDSGQVGAFF	TGCGCCAGCAGCTTGGACTCGGGACAGGTTGGGGCTTTCTTT
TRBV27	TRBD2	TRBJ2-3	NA	CASSQRLAGGPNTQYF	TGTGCCAGCAGTCAACGACTAGCGGGAGGGCCTAATACGCAGTATTTT